Below are 32 T cell receptor beta chains sequenced from a single sample in a study of T cell repertoires in cytomegalovirus infection. TCRdb independently ran MiXCR on the reads; one entry per CDR3 protein. The table has roughly 230,000 distinct CDR3 sequences, 15% to 20% seen once. Sequences were obtained from CD8+ T cells from PBMCs. Source of these receptors: a human donor in good health (CMV status not recorded). Some clones in this sample may be carry-over from other donors' samples.

The rearrangement links TRBV7-9 to TRBJ2-1; D remains unclear. With 4 bases removed from V and 10 bases from J, the gap between germline ends came to 14 bases. The CDR3 length is 13 residues. Germline V CDR1 and CDR2: SEHNR, FQNEAQ (reference sequence). CDR3 in amino acids: CASSSTYPSEQFF. For the CDR3, the DNA is TGTGCCAGCAGCTCCACTTACCCCAGCGAGCAGTTCTTC.

J is TRBJ2-6 and V is TRBV2; tentatively, D is TRBD1 (6 bases). Germline loops: CDR1 SNHLY, CDR2 FYNNEI. V lost 4 bases and J 0 bases, leaving 10 bases between the germline ends. The CDR3 is 16 residues long. DNA for the CDR3: TGTGCCAGCAGTGTAACAGGGTTCTCTGGGGCCAACGTCCTGACTTTC. Residues: CASSVTGFSGANVLTF.

This clonotype was observed a handful of times. The V gene is TRBV6-1, the J gene TRBJ2-7; perhaps TRBD1 as D (6 bases). CDR1 is MNHNS and CDR2 is SASEGT in the germline V gene. V was trimmed by 6 bases and J by 2 bases, leaving 14 bases between them. CDR3 length: 14 residues. The CDR3 region is CASRHPGQAYEQYF. DNA for the CDR3: TGTGCCAGCAGGCACCCGGGACAAGCCTACGAGCAGTACTTC.

Concerning this clonotype: A read error may be the cause here, since a much bigger clone is one base away. The chain uses TRBV7-2 and TRBJ2-1; D uncertain. CDR3 length: 10 amino acids. Germline V gene sequence: CDR1 SGHTA, CDR2 FQGNSA. CDR3 sequence (DNA): TGTGCCAGCGGCTTTCATGAGCAGTTCTTC. Its protein is CASGFHEQFF.

This clonotype was observed a handful of times. The gene calls are TRBV20-1 and TRBJ2-3; D uncertain. Germline-derived CDR1 and CDR2 are DFQATT and SNEGSKA (reference sequence). V was shortened by 0 bases and J by 2 bases, with 12 bases between the two germline ends. CDR3 size: 15 residues. The CDR3 region is CSARDHGWDTDTQYF. The CDR3 DNA reads as TGCAGTGCTAGAGATCACGGGTGGGACACAGATACGCAGTATTTT.

This chain joins TRBV5-1 and TRBJ2-1; 14 bases align to TRBD2. Germline V gene lookup returns CDR1 SGHRS and CDR2 YFSETQ. Trimming cost V 6 bases and J 0 bases; bases outside gene matches: 11. The CDR3 is made up of 19 amino acids. In nucleotides, the CDR3 is TGCGCCAGCACCGGGACTAGCGGGGGCCTTTGGAGCTCCTACAATGAGCAGTTCTTC. The encoded protein is CASTGTSGGLWSSYNEQFF.

This clonotype showed up many times. The chain uses TRBV7-2 and TRBJ2-7; TRBD1 or TRBD2 may be the D gene (7 bases each). In germline, CDR1 is SGHTA, CDR2 FQGNSA. V lost 1 base and J 3 bases, leaving 13 bases between the germline ends. The CDR3 covers 15 residues. CDR3: CASSLETGTNYEQYF. For the CDR3, the DNA is TGTGCCAGCAGCTTAGAGACAGGGACTAACTACGAGCAGTACTTC.

In this sample, this clonotype turned up many times. Written as DNA, the CDR3 is TGTGCCAGCAGTGAAGAGGGGGTTGAGAACACTGAAGCTTTCTTT. This codes for CASSEEGVENTEAFF. This chain uses TRBV6-1 with TRBJ1-1, with D perhaps matching TRBD1 (6 bases). CDR3 size: 15 residues. CDR1 and CDR2 (germline): MNHNS, SASEGT. V gave up 1 base and J gave up 1 base, with 10 bases separating them.

This clonotype has at least ten counts. The chain employs TRBV7-9 and TRBJ1-5; the D is unclear. This CDR3 is 13 amino acids long. The V end lost 3 bases, the J end lost 7 bases, and 10 bases lay between the germline ends. Germline V gives CDR1 SEHNR, CDR2 FQNEAQ (reference sequence). The CDR3 DNA is TGTGCCAGCAGCTTCGAAGCCCCCCAGCCCCAGCATTTT. This gives the protein CASSFEAPQPQHF.

This clonotype turned up a few times. The chain carries TRBV7-9 and TRBJ2-1; 8 nucleotides agree with TRBD2. The junction had 4 bases not matched to a gene; V was cut back by 4 bases and J by 2 bases. CDR1 is SEHNR, CDR2 FQNEAQ, per germline (reference sequence). This CDR3 has 15 residues. This CDR3 reads CASSSGGAPYNEQFF. The CDR3 coding sequence is TGTGCCAGCAGCTCCGGGGGGGCCCCCTACAATGAGCAGTTCTTC.

The chain has TRBV20-1 and TRBJ1-4; D is perhaps TRBD1 (6 bases). Germline values: CDR1 DFQATT, CDR2 SNEGSKA (reference sequence). V was clipped by 0 bases and J by 3 bases, with 14 bases between them. The CDR3 runs to 16 residues. The CDR3 DNA reads TGCAGTGCTAGAGATCTGGCAGGGGAAGCTAATGAAAAACTGTTTTTT. The encoded protein is CSARDLAGEANEKLFF.

This clonotype appeared once. A much larger clone lies a single base off, so this may be a read error. V and J are TRBV7-2 and TRBJ1-1, with a weak D call TRBD1 (5 bases). The CDR3 is 15 residues long. Trimming stripped 1 base from V and 0 bases from J, with 9 bases between. Germline V gives CDR1 SGHTA, CDR2 FQGNSA. CDR3 amino acids: CASSLVRTLNTEAFF. Here the CDR3 DNA reads TGTGCCAGCAGCTTAGTGCGGACACTGAACACTGAAGCTTTCTTT.

In this sample, this clonotype turned up many times. This rearrangement joins TRBV7-6 to TRBJ2-3; the D gene is possibly TRBD1 (5 bases). The CDR3 is 15 amino acids. Germline CDR1 and CDR2: SGHVS and FNYEAQ. Trimming cost V 4 bases and J 2 bases, with 13 bases left between them. CDR3 region: CASSSRQKPTDTQYF. The DNA for the CDR3 is TGTGCCAGCAGCTCCAGACAGAAGCCCACAGATACGCAGTATTTT.

V is TRBV12-3 or TRBV12-4 and J is TRBJ1-2; D perhaps matches TRBD1 (5 bases). The CDR3 spans 20 residues. Trimming shortened V by 3 bases and J by 3 bases, and 29 bases separated the two germline ends. For the CDR3, the DNA is TGTGCCAGCAGTTTTTTTCGTGTCGGGGACCCGAGGGGCATAGACTATGGCTACACCTTC. This translates into CASSFFRVGDPRGIDYGYTF.

This clonotype was found many times. The chain couples TRBV7-6 to TRBJ2-2; 9 bases are shared with TRBD1. Germline V gene data show CDR1 as SGHVS and CDR2 as FNYEAQ. The CDR3 has 17 amino acids. J gave up 3 bases and V 6 bases, and 11 bases lay outside the gene matches. CDR3 nucleotide sequence: TGTGCCAGCAGGTCAGCCACAGGGACAGGGCACACCGGGGAGCTGTTTTTT. Amino acids: CASRSATGTGHTGELFF.

This clonotype was observed once. The chain joins TRBV6-6 to TRBJ2-2; D perhaps matches TRBD2 (5 bases). V was shortened by 0 bases and J by 3 bases, with 23 bases between the two germline ends. There are 20 residues in the CDR3. The germline V gene encodes CDR1 MNHNY and CDR2 SVGAGI (reference sequence). CDR3 amino acids: CASSYSGFRGLPGYTGELFF. The CDR3 bases are TGTGCCAGCAGTTACTCTGGGTTCCGGGGTCTCCCCGGGTACACCGGGGAGCTGTTTTTT.

This chain connects TRBV4-3 to TRBJ2-2, with 10 bases aligning to TRBD2. There are 18 residues in the CDR3. CDR1 is LGHNA and CDR2 is YSLEER in the germline V gene. V gave up 0 bases and J gave up 6 bases; unmatched junction bases: 10. As DNA, the CDR3 is TGCGCCAGCAGCCAAGATAGGATAAGCGGGGGGGCTGCCGGGGAGCTGTTTTTT. Residues: CASSQDRISGGAAGELFF.

This clonotype was detected ten times or more. The chain is built from TRBV7-9 and TRBJ2-3; 8 nucleotides line up with TRBD1. V gave up 0 bases and J gave up 3 bases; unmatched junction bases: 8. Germline V lookup: CDR1 SEHNR, CDR2 FQNEAQ (reference sequence). The CDR3 totals 17 residues. The CDR3 protein is CASSLAYQGARTDTQYF. The CDR3 DNA reads TGTGCCAGCAGCTTAGCTTACCAGGGGGCGCGGACAGATACGCAGTATTTT.

In its sample, this clonotype was seen a few times. The chain is built from TRBV27 and TRBJ2-2, with 7 bases fitting TRBD1. After removal of 0 bases from V and 5 bases from J, the junction contained 15 bases not matched to a gene. The CDR3 is 19 amino acids. Germline-derived CDR1 and CDR2 are MNHEY and SMNVEV (reference sequence). The CDR3 nucleotides read TGTGCCAGCAGTTTATCTCCCCCTTTGGCAGGGGGAACTACCGGGGAGCTGTTTTTT. Its translation is CASSLSPPLAGGTTGELFF.

In this sample, this clonotype turned up many times. The chain carries TRBV28 and TRBJ2-3; 7 nucleotides align to TRBD1. The J segment lost 2 bases and the V segment lost 5 bases, leaving 10 bases of the junction unmatched. The V gene's germline CDR1 is MDHEN and CDR2 SYDVKM. CDR3 length: 16 residues. This chain's CDR3 is CASSHGTELITDTQYF. Here the CDR3 DNA reads TGTGCCAGCAGTCACGGGACAGAACTAATCACAGATACGCAGTATTTT.

Here the CDR3 DNA reads TGTGCCAGCAGTTTAAGGGGGAAAGACAGATCACCCCTCCACTTT. Its translation: CASSLRGKDRSPLHF. The chain couples TRBV28 to TRBJ1-6, with TRBD1 as a possible D gene (6 bases). The ends were cut back, 2 bases at V and 10 bases at J, with 15 bases in the middle. The CDR3 sequence is 15 residues long. The germline V gene has CDR1 MDHEN and CDR2 SYDVKM. Full variable domain (rest looked up from reference TRBV28 and TRBJ1-6): DVKVTQSSRYLVKRTGEKVFLECVQDMDHENMFWYRQDPGLGLRLIYFSYDVKMKEKGDIPEGYSVSREKKERFSLILESASTNQTSMYLCASSLRGKDRSPLHFGNGTRLTVT.

This clonotype was detected ten times or more. The chain is built from TRBV12-3 or TRBV12-4 and TRBJ1-5; tentatively, D is TRBD1 (6 bases). CDR3 size: 17 residues. V was cut by 2 bases and J by 5 bases, with 19 bases left in between. The DNA of the CDR3 is TGTGCCAGCAGTTTACGTGGGAGCGGCCCAGGGGATCAGCCCCAGCATTTT. Its protein is CASSLRGSGPGDQPQHF.

A few counts support this clonotype. J is TRBJ2-5 and V is TRBV28, with 11 bases matching TRBD2. After removal of 5 bases from V and 1 base from J, the junction contained 6 bases not matched to a gene. This CDR3 is 16 amino acids long. The germline gives CDR1 MDHEN, CDR2 SYDVKM. The CDR3 sequence: CASSPPGLAGQETQYF. CDR3 in DNA: TGTGCCAGCAGTCCCCCTGGACTAGCGGGCCAAGAGACCCAGTACTTC.

CDR3 DNA sequence: TGTGCCAGCAGCCTTTGGACAGGCGCCATGAACACTGAAGCTTTCTTT. It translates to CASSLWTGAMNTEAFF. V gene TRBV5-4 combines with J gene TRBJ1-1; TRBD1 aligns across 7 bases. Trimming removed 4 bases from V and 0 bases from J; junction bases left unmatched: 9. The CDR3 is 16 residues long. Per the germline V gene, CDR1 is SGHNT and CDR2 is YYREEE (reference sequence).

The sample holds many counts of this clonotype. The V gene is TRBV7-9, the J gene TRBJ2-5; D call uncertain. With 0 bases removed from V and 4 bases from J, the gap between germline ends came to 12 bases. The CDR3 runs to 15 residues. CDR1 SEHNR and CDR2 FQNEAQ come from the germline V gene (reference sequence). CDR3 sequence: CASSLAVAVGETQYF. The CDR3 DNA sequence: TGTGCCAGCAGCTTAGCGGTGGCAGTTGGAGAGACCCAGTACTTC.

The chain is built from TRBV7-9 and TRBJ2-1; 9 bases map to TRBD1. J gave up 2 bases and V 5 bases, and 7 bases lay outside the gene matches. Germline-derived CDR1 and CDR2 are SEHNR and FQNEAQ (reference sequence). CDR3 length: 16 residues. Written as DNA, the CDR3 is TGTGCCAGCAGCCTAAACAGGGGGCAGACCTACAATGAGCAGTTCTTC. It is translated as CASSLNRGQTYNEQFF.

This clonotype was seen at least ten times. This chain links TRBV6-1 with TRBJ2-4; unclear D gene. Germline loops: CDR1 MNHNS, CDR2 SASEGT. The CDR3 consists of 16 residues. Between the trimmed V and J ends, which lost 8 bases and 0 bases, there was a span of 17 bases. CDR3 in amino acids: CASPRRPRKAKNIQYF. Written as DNA, the CDR3 is TGTGCCAGCCCCCGAAGACCGAGGAAAGCCAAAAACATTCAGTACTTC.

The CDR3 nucleotides read TGCGCCAGCAGCTTTTTTCTGAACACTGAAGCTTTCTTT. It codes for CASSFFLNTEAFF. The chain combines TRBV5-1 with TRBJ1-1; D unclear. V shed 2 bases and J shed 0 bases, with 5 bases lying between them. The germline CDR1 and CDR2 sequences are SGHRS and YFSETQ. This CDR3 has 13 amino acids.

The chain combines TRBV5-5 with TRBJ2-1, with 8 bases fitting TRBD1. The germline gives CDR1 SGHKS, CDR2 YYEKEE (reference sequence). The CDR3 consists of 15 residues. With 7 bases clipped from V and 0 bases from J, the junction kept 6 bases outside the gene matches. The CDR3 spells CASRTGGFSYNEQFF. Here the CDR3 DNA reads TGTGCCAGCCGAACAGGGGGTTTCTCCTACAATGAGCAGTTCTTC.

This clonotype was recorded a few times. This sequence joins TRBV30 and TRBJ1-5; no clear D. V shed 2 bases and J shed 0 bases, with 20 bases lying between them. The germline V gene encodes CDR1 GTSNPN and CDR2 SVGIG (reference sequence). The CDR3 runs 18 residues. The CDR3 nucleotides read TGTGCCTGGAGTTCATGGACTGCCGGTCCCTATAGCAATCAGCCCCAGCATTTT. Translation gives CAWSSWTAGPYSNQPQHF.

This clonotype showed up many times. This rearrangement joins TRBV7-2 to TRBJ2-5; perhaps TRBD1 as D (7 bases). This CDR3 is built from 16 residues. V was cut by 3 bases and J by 7 bases, with 21 bases left in between. CDR1 SGHTA and CDR2 FQGNSA come from the germline V gene. The CDR3 nucleotides read TGTGCCAGCAGCTTGCGGGACAGACATACTAGTCGGACCCAGTACTTC. Its translation: CASSLRDRHTSRTQYF.

Many counts were recorded for this clonotype. This chain uses TRBV28 with TRBJ2-2; weak D call: TRBD1 (6 bases). The V end was cut by 6 bases, the J end by 8 bases, with 10 bases between. CDR1 is MDHEN, CDR2 SYDVKM, per germline. CDR3 length: 12 residues. This CDR3 is CASSEGTGELFF. CDR3 bases: TGTGCCAGCAGCGAAGGGACAGGGGAGCTGTTTTTT.